This T cell receptor (beta chain) was observed in a study of CXCR3 chemokines and chemotherapy response in bladder cancer. MiXCR, applied by TCRdb to the PCR reads, yields one record per CDR3 protein. Of about 9,000 distinct CDR3 sequences listed, approximately 22% are singletons. Trimming shortened V by 5 bases and J by 8 bases, and 14 bases separated the two germline ends. Germline CDR1 PRHDT, CDR2 FYEKMQ (reference sequence). The CDR3 consists of 13 residues. At least ten counts were recorded for this clonotype. This receptor was taken from a human donor with bladder cancer that did not respond to neoadjuvant chemotherapy. This sample was obtained from a patient whose treatment included neoadjuvant chemotherapy. The V gene is TRBV13, the J gene TRBJ2-3; D is unresolved. CDR3 region: CASSGRTLATQYF. In DNA form, the CDR3 reads TGTGCCAGCAGCGGTCGGACCCTCGCTACGCAGTATTTT.